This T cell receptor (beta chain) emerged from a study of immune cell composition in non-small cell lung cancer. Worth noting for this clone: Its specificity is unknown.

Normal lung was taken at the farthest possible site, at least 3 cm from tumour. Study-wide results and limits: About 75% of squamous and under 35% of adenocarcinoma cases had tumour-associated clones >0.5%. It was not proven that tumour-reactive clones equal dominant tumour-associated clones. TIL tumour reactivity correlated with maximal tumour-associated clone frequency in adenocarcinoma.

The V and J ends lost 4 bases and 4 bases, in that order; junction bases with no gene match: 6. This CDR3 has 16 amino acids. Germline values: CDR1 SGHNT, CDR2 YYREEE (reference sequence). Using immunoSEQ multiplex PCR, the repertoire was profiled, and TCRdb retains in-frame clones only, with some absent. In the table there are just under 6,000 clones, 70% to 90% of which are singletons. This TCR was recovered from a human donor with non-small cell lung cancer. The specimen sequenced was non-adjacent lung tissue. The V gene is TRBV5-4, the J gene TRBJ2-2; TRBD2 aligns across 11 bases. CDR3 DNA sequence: TGTGCCAGCAGCCCCGGGACTAGCGGAATCACCGGGGAGCTGTTTTTT. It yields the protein CASSPGTSGITGELFF.